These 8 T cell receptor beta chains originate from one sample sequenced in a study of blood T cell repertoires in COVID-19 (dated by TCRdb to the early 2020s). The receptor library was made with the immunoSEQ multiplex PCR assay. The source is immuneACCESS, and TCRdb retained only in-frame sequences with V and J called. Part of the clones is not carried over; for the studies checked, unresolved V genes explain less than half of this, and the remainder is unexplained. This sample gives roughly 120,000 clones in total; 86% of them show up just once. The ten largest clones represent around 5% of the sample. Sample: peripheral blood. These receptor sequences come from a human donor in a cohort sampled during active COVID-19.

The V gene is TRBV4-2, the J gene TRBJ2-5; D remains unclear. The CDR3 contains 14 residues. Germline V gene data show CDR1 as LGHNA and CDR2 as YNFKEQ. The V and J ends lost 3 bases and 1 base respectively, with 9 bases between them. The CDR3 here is CASSHNSGQETQYF. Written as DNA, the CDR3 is TGTGCCAGCAGCCACAACTCGGGCCAAGAGACCCAGTACTTC.

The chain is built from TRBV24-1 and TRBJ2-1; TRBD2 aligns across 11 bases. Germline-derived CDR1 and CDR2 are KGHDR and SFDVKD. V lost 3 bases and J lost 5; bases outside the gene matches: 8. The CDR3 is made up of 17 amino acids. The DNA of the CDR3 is TGTGCCACCAGTGATGGACTAGCGGGCCGAAGCCACAATGAGCAGTTCTTC. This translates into CATSDGLAGRSHNEQFF.

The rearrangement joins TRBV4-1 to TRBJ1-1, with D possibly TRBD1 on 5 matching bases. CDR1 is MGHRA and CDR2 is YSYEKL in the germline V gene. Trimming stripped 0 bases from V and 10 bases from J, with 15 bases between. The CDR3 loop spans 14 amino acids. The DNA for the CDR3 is TGCGCCAGCAGCCAAGATCCTTCGGACAATCGAGCTTTCTTT. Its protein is CASSQDPSDNRAFF.

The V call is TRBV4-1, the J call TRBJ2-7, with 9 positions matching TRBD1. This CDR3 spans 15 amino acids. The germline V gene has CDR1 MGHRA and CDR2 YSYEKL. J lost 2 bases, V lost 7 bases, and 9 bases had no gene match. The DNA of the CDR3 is TGCGCCAGCAAGCCAGAGGGGACAGGGCCCTACGAGCAGTACTTC. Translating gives CASKPEGTGPYEQYF.

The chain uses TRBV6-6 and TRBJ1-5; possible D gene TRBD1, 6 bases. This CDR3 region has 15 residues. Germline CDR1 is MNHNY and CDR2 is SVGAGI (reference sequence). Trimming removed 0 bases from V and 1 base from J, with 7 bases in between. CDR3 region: CASSYSRGSNQPQHF. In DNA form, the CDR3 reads TGTGCCAGCAGTTACTCGAGGGGGAGCAATCAGCCCCAGCATTTT.

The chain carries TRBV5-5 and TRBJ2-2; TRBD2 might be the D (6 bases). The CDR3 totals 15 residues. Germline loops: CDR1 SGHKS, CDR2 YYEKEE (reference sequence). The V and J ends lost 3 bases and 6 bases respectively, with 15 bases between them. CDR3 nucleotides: TGTGCCAGCAGCTCCCGGGACTGGTCGTCCGGGGAGCTGTTTTTT. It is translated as CASSSRDWSSGELFF. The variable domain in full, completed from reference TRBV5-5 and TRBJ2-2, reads DAGVTQSPTHLIKTRGQQVTLRCSPISGHKSVSWYQQVLGQGPQFIFQYYEKEERGRGNFPDRFSARQFPNYSSELNVNALLLGDSALYLCASSSRDWSSGELFFGEGSRLTVL.

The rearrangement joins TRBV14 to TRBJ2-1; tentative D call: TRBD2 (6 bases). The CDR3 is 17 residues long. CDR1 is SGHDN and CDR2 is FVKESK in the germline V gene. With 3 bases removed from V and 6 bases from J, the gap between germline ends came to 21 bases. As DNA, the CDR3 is TGTGCCAGCAGCCACCAAGAGACGGCGGGATGGCTCAATGAGCAGTTCTTC. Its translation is CASSHQETAGWLNEQFF.

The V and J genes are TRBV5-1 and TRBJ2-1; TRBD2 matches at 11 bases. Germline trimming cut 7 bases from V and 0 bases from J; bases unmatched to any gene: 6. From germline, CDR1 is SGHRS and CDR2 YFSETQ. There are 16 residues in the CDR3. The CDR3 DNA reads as TGCGCCAGCGGGACTAGCGGATTCAGCTCCTACAATGAGCAGTTCTTC. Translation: CASGTSGFSSYNEQFF.